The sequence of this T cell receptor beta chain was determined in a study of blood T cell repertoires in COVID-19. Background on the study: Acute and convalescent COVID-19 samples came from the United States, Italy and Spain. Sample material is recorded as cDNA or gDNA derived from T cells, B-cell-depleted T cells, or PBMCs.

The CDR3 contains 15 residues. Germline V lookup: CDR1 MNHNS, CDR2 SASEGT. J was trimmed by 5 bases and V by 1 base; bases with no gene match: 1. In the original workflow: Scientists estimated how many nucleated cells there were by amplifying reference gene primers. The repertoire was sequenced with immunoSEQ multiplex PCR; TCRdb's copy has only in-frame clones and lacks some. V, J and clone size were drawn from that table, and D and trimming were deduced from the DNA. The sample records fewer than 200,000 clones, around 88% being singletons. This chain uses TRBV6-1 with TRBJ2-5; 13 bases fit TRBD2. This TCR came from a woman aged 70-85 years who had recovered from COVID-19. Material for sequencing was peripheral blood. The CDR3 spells CASSEGLAGGETQYF. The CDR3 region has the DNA TGTGCCAGCAGTGAAGGACTAGCGGGAGGTGAGACCCAGTACTTC.